The clone carrying this T cell receptor beta chain was seen only a few times. In the source study's methods: From reference gene primer amplification, estimates of nucleated cell counts were derived. Generated by immunoSEQ multiplex PCR, the TCRdb table keeps only in-frame clones and is missing some. V, J and clone size were drawn from that table, and D and trimming were deduced from the DNA. This sample has about 150,000 clones, with approximately 78% found just once. The sample is drawn from a study of blood T cell repertoires in COVID-19. This CDR3 is built from 15 residues. Deletions cut 6 bases from V and 1 base from J, with 15 bases between. Germline values: CDR1 SGHAT, CDR2 FQNNGV.

Specimen: peripheral blood. This chain joins TRBV11-2 and TRBJ1-1, with D possibly TRBD1 on 5 matching bases. This receptor was obtained from a man at least 80 years old with acute or convalescent COVID-19. The CDR3 bases are TGTGCCAGCAGTCTTTATGCAGGGAAGAACACTGAAGCTTTCTTT. Its translation: CASSLYAGKNTEAFF.